This T cell receptor beta chain was captured by sequencing in a study of T-cell reconstitution after alpha-beta-depleted transplantation in children. As it was prepared, the TCRbeta library received unique molecular identifiers. TCRdb reprocessed the PCR reads via MiXCR and lists one record per CDR3 protein. This sample has 210,000 or so distinct CDR3 sequences, with roughly 10% found just once. The CDR3 has 13 amino acids. The V gene's germline CDR1 is SNHLY and CDR2 FYNNEI. V lost 6 bases and J 8 bases, leaving 13 bases between the germline ends. This TCR was sampled from a human donor who donated a stem cell graft to a child with acute lymphoblastic leukemia. The sample consisted of PBMCs from the stem cell graft donor, taken from the stem cell graft. This chain uses TRBV2 with TRBJ1-4; possible D gene TRBD1, 5 bases. CDR3 coding DNA: TGTGCCAGCAGAGCCTCGGGGGTGGAAAAACTGTTTTTT. Amino acids: CASRASGVEKLFF. Filled out from reference TRBV2 and TRBJ1-4, the complete variable domain reads EPEVTQTPSHQVTQMGQEVILRCVPISNHLYFYWYRQILGQKVEFLVSFYNNEISEKSEIFDDQFSVERPDGSNFTLKIRSTKLEDSAMYFCASRASGVEKLFFGSGTQLSVL.